This TCR beta chain was identified during a study of T cell responses to AZD1222 COVID-19 vaccine. Findings of the study overall: Spike-wide vaccine-associated CD4 TCRs dominated at 160-218 and 743-854. Spike-specific TCR depth and breadth grew after two AZD1222 doses. Per reports, nearly half of all spike-specific TCRs target regions that are unmutated in variants. Most donors were white British, females outnumbered males, and clonal diversity was possibly underestimated.

Concerning this clone: Its antigen remains unknown.

Assay: immunoSEQ multiplex PCR; the TCRdb copy retains only in-frame clones and omits some. The table has about 160,000 clones, roughly 90% seen once. Germline V gene sequence: CDR1 MNHEY, CDR2 SVGAGI. Germline trimming cut 8 bases from V and 2 bases from J; bases unmatched to any gene: 6. CDR3 size: 13 residues. Specimen: peripheral blood, collected 28 days after the second AZD1222 dose. This TCR was sampled from an adult who received the AZD1222 COVID-19 vaccine. The rearrangement uses TRBV6-5 and TRBJ2-7, with 7 bases matching TRBD2. The CDR3 spells CASALAVTYEQYF. As DNA, the CDR3 is TGTGCCAGCGCCCTAGCGGTTACCTACGAGCAGTACTTC.